This TCR beta chain was recorded in a study of blood T cell repertoires in COVID-19. Study as a whole: Spain, Italy and the United States supplied samples that represented acute and convalescent COVID-19.

Authors' data handling: Estimated nucleated cell counts came from reference gene primer amplification. The method was immunoSEQ multiplex PCR; TCRdb's version includes in-frame clones alone and lacks a portion of them. The V and J calls and clone size come from that table; D and trimming were worked out from the DNA. This sample has fewer than 350,000 clones; roughly 85% occur once, and the top ten carry approximately 5.7%. The V and J ends lost 0 bases and 4 bases respectively, with 9 bases between them. CDR1 and CDR2 (germline): ENHRY, SYGVKD. This CDR3 contains 15 residues. Participants' reported clinical history set cohort assignment. All recovered Cohort 3 donors got two negative PCRs, got clearance, or saw symptom resolution.

The chain combines TRBV10-3 with TRBJ1-4; no clear D gene. This TCR was sampled from a woman aged 40 to 55 who had recovered from COVID-19. Material: PBMCs or T cells enriched from blood (not recorded which). CDR3 nucleotide sequence: TGTGCCATCAGTGAGTCCGGAGGCTTTAATGAAAAACTGTTTTTT. Its protein product is CAISESGGFNEKLFF.